The 9 T cell receptor beta chains listed next were all sequenced from one sample in a study of shared clonotypes between healthy human individuals. Naive CD8 cells lacked CD45RO, underwent positive selection for CCR7 and left out terminally differentiated effector memory CD45RA+ cells. Sequencing used immunoSEQ multiplex PCR; TCRdb keeps in-frame clones, though not all of them. The sample shows about 2.1 million clones, approximately 94% of them seen only once. The sequencing input was naive CD8+ T cells from PBMCs. The source is a man between 18 and 29 years old in good health. Some clones in this sample may be carry-over from other donors' samples.

A word on this clone: Since a much larger clone is just one base distant, this may be a read error. The sample contains more than one DNA sequence encoding this CDR3. V usage is TRBV9 and J usage is TRBJ2-1; no reliable D call. Trimming left V 0 bases short and J 8 bases short, with 6 bases between. CDR1 and CDR2 from the germline V gene are SGDLS and YYNGEE. This CDR3 is built from 12 residues. The CDR3, as DNA: TGTGCCAGCAGCGTAGGGTGGGATGAGCAGTTCTTC. It specifies CASSVGWDEQFF.

CDR3 region: CASSQDTADTQYF. CDR3 sequence (DNA): TGTGCCAGCAGCCAAGATACGGCAGATACGCAGTATTTT. This chain joins TRBV14 and TRBJ2-3, with unresolved D. In germline, CDR1 is SGHDN, CDR2 FVKESK. The CDR3 has 13 amino acids. The germline V and J ends were trimmed by 0 bases and 4 bases, with 5 bases remaining between them.

Notes on this clone: The sample has other DNA sequences that encode this CDR3 too. The chain employs TRBV9 and TRBJ2-2; a possible D gene is TRBD2 (6 bases). The CDR3 has 14 amino acids. Trimming cost V 3 bases and J 6 bases, with 12 bases left between them. Germline-derived CDR1 and CDR2 are SGDLS and YYNGEE. The CDR3 DNA is TGTGCCAGCAGCGGTGGTCCGGGAGCCGGGGAGCTGTTTTTT. It codes for CASSGGPGAGELFF.

On this clone: Germline and junction disagree at one end, which may indicate a read error. This chain links TRBV27 with TRBJ2-1, with D uncertain. Germline values: CDR1 MNHEY, CDR2 SMNVEV (reference sequence). The CDR3 covers 13 residues. This CDR3 reads CASSLSMANGQFF. CDR3 nucleotide sequence: TGTGCCAGCAGTTTATCGATGGCTAATGGGCAGTTCTTC.

The chain is built from TRBV4-1 and TRBJ2-4, with 7 bases identical to TRBD2. V lost 1 base and J lost 8; bases outside the gene matches: 11. CDR3 size: 16 residues. Per the germline V gene, CDR1 is MGHRA and CDR2 is YSYEKL. The CDR3 protein is CASSQVVRRELYIQYF. In nucleotides, the CDR3 is TGCGCCAGCAGCCAAGTCGTCCGGCGGGAGTTATACATTCAGTACTTC.

This clone has only a few counts. CDR3 in amino acids: CASSLTGNSNYGYTF. As DNA, the CDR3 is TGTGCCAGTTCATTGACAGGGAACTCTAACTATGGCTACACCTTC. V usage is TRBV7-9 and J usage is TRBJ1-2; 7 bases are a match to TRBD1. In germline, CDR1 is SEHNR, CDR2 FQNEAQ (reference sequence). V shed 9 bases and J 0 bases; nucleotides not matched to a gene: 10. This CDR3 is built from 15 residues.

CDR3 region: CASSPRTSGIHTGELFF. The CDR3 nucleotides are TGTGCCAGCTCACCAAGGACTAGCGGGATTCACACCGGGGAGCTGTTTTTT. The rearrangement joins TRBV18 to TRBJ2-2; 12 positions match TRBD2. V was pared by 2 bases and J by 3 bases, with 4 bases of the junction left unmatched. The CDR3 covers 17 residues. CDR1 is KGHSH and CDR2 is LQKENI in the germline V gene. The full variable domain, its missing parts supplied by reference TRBV18 and TRBJ2-2, is NAGVMQNPRHLVRRRGQEARLRCSPMKGHSHVYWYRQLPEEGLKFMVYLQKENIIDESGMPKERFSAEFPKEGPSILRIQQVVRGDSAAYFCASSPRTSGIHTGELFFGEGSRLTVL.

The rearrangement links TRBV11-2 to TRBJ1-3; perhaps TRBD1 as D (5 bases). This CDR3 comprises 14 residues. With 4 bases removed from V and 4 bases from J, the gap between germline ends came to 11 bases. Germline CDR1 reads SGHAT; CDR2 reads FQNNGV. The CDR3 loop is CASSSGARGNTIYF. CDR3 coding DNA: TGTGCCAGCAGCTCCGGGGCGCGAGGAAACACCATATATTTT. The entire variable domain, with the rest obtained from reference TRBV11-2 and TRBJ1-3, is as follows: EAGVAQSPRYKIIEKRQSVAFWCNPISGHATLYWYQQILGQGPKLLIQFQNNGVVDDSQLPKDRFSAERLKGVDSTLKIQPAKLEDSAVYLCASSSGARGNTIYFGEGSWLTVV.

The sample holds one count of this clone. The chain is built from TRBV6-1 and TRBJ1-2; 7 bases align to TRBD1. The CDR3 is 16 residues long. Losses at the gene ends were 3 bases for V and 0 bases for J; bases not matched to a gene: 7. CDR1 is MNHNS and CDR2 is SASEGT in the germline V gene. The CDR3 nucleotides read TGTGCCAGCAGTGATAGGGACAGTATCACTAACTATGGCTACACCTTC. Translation gives CASSDRDSITNYGYTF.